This T cell receptor beta chain is from a study of blood T cell repertoires in COVID-19. The method was immunoSEQ multiplex PCR; TCRdb's version includes in-frame clones alone and lacks a portion of them. The sample yields fewer than 350,000 clones, more than 70% seen once. V lost 4 bases and J lost 0, with 3 bases in between. The CDR3 length is 11 residues. The germline CDR1 and CDR2 sequences are DFQATT and SNEGSKA (reference sequence). This TCR derives from a woman aged 55-70 years in a cohort exposed to, infected with or recovered from COVID-19 (not recorded which). Input material: PBMCs or T cells enriched from blood (not recorded which). The gene calls are TRBV20-1 and TRBJ1-1; D is ambiguous. The CDR3 bases are TGCAGTGCTATTATGAACACTGAAGCTTTCTTT. Translating it yields CSAIMNTEAFF.